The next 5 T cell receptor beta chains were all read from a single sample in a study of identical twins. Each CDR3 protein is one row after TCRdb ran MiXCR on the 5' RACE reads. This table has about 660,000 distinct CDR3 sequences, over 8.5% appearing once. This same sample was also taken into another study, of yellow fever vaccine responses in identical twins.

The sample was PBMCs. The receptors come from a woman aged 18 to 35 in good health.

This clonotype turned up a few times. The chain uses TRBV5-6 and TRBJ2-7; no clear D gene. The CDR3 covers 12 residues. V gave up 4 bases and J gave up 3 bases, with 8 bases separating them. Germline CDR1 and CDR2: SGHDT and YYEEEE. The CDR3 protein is CASSMTSYEQYF. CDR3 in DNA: TGTGCCAGCAGCATGACAAGCTACGAGCAGTACTTC.

In DNA, the CDR3 is TGTGCCAGCAGCTTAGATAGGGGGGTTTCACCCCTCCACTTT. This encodes CASSLDRGVSPLHF. The V and J genes are TRBV7-8 and TRBJ1-6; D possibly corresponds to TRBD1 (6 bases). V dropped 1 base and J dropped 9 bases, with 10 bases sitting between them. There are 14 residues in the CDR3. Per germline, CDR1 SGHVS and CDR2 FQNEAQ. The full variable domain, its missing parts supplied by reference TRBV7-8 and TRBJ1-6, is GAGVSQSPRYKVAKRGQDVALRCDPISGHVSLFWYQQALGQGPEFLTYFQNEAQLDKSGLPSDRFFAERPEGSVSTLKIQRTQQEDSAVYLCASSLDRGVSPLHFGNGTRLTVT.

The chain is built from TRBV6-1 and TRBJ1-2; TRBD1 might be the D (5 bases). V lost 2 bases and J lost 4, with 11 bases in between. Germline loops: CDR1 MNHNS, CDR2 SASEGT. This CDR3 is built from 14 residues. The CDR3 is CASSEYWGTYGYTF. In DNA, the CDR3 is TGTGCCAGCAGTGAATATTGGGGGACCTATGGCTACACCTTC.

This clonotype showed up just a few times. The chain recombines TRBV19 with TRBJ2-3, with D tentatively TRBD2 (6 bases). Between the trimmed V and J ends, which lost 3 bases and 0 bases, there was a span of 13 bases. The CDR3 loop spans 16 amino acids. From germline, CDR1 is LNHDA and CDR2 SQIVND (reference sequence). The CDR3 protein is CASSILVGGSTDTQYF. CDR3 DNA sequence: TGTGCCAGTAGTATCCTGGTGGGGGGAAGCACAGATACGCAGTATTTT.

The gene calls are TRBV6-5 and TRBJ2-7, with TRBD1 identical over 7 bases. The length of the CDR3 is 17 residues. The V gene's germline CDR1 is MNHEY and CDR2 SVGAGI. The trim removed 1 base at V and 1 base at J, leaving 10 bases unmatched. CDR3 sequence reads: CASSYYPSTGPSYEQYF. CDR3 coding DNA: TGTGCCAGCAGTTACTATCCCTCGACAGGGCCTTCCTACGAGCAGTACTTC.